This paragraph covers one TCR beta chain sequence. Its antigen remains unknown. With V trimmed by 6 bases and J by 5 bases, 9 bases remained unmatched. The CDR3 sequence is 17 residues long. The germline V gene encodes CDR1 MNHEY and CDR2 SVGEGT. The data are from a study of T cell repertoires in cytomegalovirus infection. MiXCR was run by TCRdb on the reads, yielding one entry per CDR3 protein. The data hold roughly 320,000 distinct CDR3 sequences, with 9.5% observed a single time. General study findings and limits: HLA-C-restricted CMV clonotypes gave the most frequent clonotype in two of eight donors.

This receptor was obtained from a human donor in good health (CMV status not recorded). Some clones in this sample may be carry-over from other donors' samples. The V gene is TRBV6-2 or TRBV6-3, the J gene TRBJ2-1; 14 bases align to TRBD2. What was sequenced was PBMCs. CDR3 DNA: TGTGCCAGCAGCCGTGGGACTAGCGGGGGCCATAACAATGAGCAGTTCTTC. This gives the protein CASSRGTSGGHNNEQFF.